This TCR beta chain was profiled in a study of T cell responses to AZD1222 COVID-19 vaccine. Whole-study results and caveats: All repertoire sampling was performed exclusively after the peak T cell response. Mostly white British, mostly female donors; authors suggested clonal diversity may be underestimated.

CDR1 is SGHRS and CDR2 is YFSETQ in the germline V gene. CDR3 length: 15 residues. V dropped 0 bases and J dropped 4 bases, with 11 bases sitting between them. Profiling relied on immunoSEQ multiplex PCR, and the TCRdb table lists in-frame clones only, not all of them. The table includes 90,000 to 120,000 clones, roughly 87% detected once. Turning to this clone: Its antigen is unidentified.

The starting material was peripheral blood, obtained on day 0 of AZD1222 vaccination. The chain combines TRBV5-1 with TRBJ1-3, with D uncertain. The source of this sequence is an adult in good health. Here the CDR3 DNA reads TGCGCCAGCAGCTTGGTAGCAGGAGGCGGAAACACCATATATTTT. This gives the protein CASSLVAGGGNTIYF.